Given below is one T cell receptor beta chain in context. The sample is drawn from a study of cytomegalovirus exposure and HLA in healthy donors. V was pared by 5 bases and J by 3 bases, with 5 bases of the junction left unmatched. CDR1 is LNHDA, CDR2 SQIVND, per germline (reference sequence). This CDR3 region has 14 residues. PCR primers comprised 60 Vbeta and 13 Jbeta primers. This table comes from immunoSEQ multiplex PCR, and its TCRdb copy is limited to in-frame clones, with some not included. The sample shows about 140,000 clones, approximately 91% of them seen only once. The receptor's source is a woman aged 40-49 years in good health and CMV-seronegative. The chain links TRBV19 to TRBJ2-7; 9 bases are a match to TRBD2. Sequencing used PBMCs. The CDR3 loop reads CASSPTSGFYEQYF. The CDR3 coding sequence is TGTGCCAGTAGTCCGACTAGCGGCTTCTACGAGCAGTACTTC. Using reference TRBV19 and TRBJ2-7 for the parts outside the CDR3, the full variable domain is DGGITQSPKYLFRKEGQNVTLSCEQNLNHDAMYWYRQDPGQGLRLIYYSQIVNDFQKGDIAEGYSVSREKKESFPLTVTSAQKNPTAFYLCASSPTSGFYEQYFGPGTRLTVT.